Below are 32 T cell receptor beta chains sequenced from a single sample in a study of molecular identifiers for immune sequencing clone quantification. MiXCR, run by TCRdb on the PCR reads, gives a single entry per CDR3 protein. The sample consists of about 630,000 distinct CDR3 sequences, around 25% of them appearing once. What was sequenced was naive CD8+ T cells from blood, with Jurkat cell RNA spiked in. Subset given: FACS-sorted CD8+CD4-CCR7+CD45RA+ naive T cells. The receptors stem from a human donor in good health. Some libraries in this study had Jurkat cell RNA spiked in.

In regard to this clonotype: Just one base apart from a much larger clone, this may be a read error. A read error is likely, as this CDR3 ends without the conserved phenylalanine or tryptophan. In DNA, the CDR3 is TGTGCCAGCAGCTTGGCGGAAGGAACCCTCTTGGCTTTCTCT. Its translation: CASSLAEGTLLAFS. V gene TRBV5-3 combines with J gene TRBJ1-1; no clear D gene. TRBV5-3 is an ORF; its function is uncertain. The CDR3 extends over 14 amino acids.

The rearrangement links TRBV19 to TRBJ1-5, with 9 bases matching TRBD1. After removal of 9 bases from V and 5 bases from J, the junction contained 8 bases not matched to a gene. From germline, CDR1 is LNHDA and CDR2 SQIVND (reference sequence). This CDR3 has 14 residues. The CDR3 loop reads CASLQQGADQPQHF. The CDR3 nucleotides read TGTGCCAGCCTACAACAGGGGGCGGATCAGCCCCAGCATTTT.

This clonotype occurred many times. V is TRBV30 and J is TRBJ1-1, with TRBD1 matching 9 bases. This CDR3 has 13 residues. Germline V gene lookup returns CDR1 GTSNPN and CDR2 SVGIG (reference sequence). V shed 3 bases and J 4 bases; nucleotides not matched to a gene: 3. Here the CDR3 DNA reads TGTGCCTGGAGAGAGACAGGGGGCACTGAAGCTTTCTTT. This encodes CAWRETGGTEAFF. Using reference TRBV30 and TRBJ1-1 for the parts outside the CDR3, the full variable domain is SQTIHQWPATLVQPVGSPLSLECTVEGTSNPNLYWYRQAAGRGLQLLFYSVGIGQISSEVPQNLSASRPQDRQFILSSKKLLLSDSGFYLCAWRETGGTEAFFGQGTRLTVV.

This clonotype has more than one count but fewer than ten. The rearrangement uses TRBV6-5 and TRBJ2-2; the match to TRBD2 covers 9 bases. With V trimmed by 2 bases and J by 6 bases, 7 bases remained unmatched. This CDR3 contains 16 residues. Germline CDR1 reads MNHEY; CDR2 reads SVGAGI. CDR3 coding DNA: TGTGCCAGCAGTTACAAGGCGGGAGGGCCCCCCGGGGAGCTGTTTTTT. It specifies CASSYKAGGPPGELFF.

This clonotype was found a few times. The chain has TRBV27 and TRBJ2-7; D possibly uses TRBD1 or TRBD2 (5 bases each). Germline loops: CDR1 MNHEY, CDR2 SMNVEV (reference sequence). V was trimmed by 5 bases and J by 2 bases, leaving 19 bases between them. There are 16 residues in the CDR3. The CDR3 is CASSLLPGPTAYEQYF. The DNA for the CDR3 is TGTGCCAGCAGTCTCTTACCGGGACCGACGGCCTACGAGCAGTACTTC.

This clonotype occurred a few times. This chain joins TRBV27 and TRBJ1-2, with 7 positions matching TRBD1. Germline lookup yields CDR1 MNHEY and CDR2 SMNVEV (reference sequence). This CDR3 has 14 residues. Trimming at V came to 6 bases and at J to 5 bases, leaving 9 bases not matched to a gene. The CDR3 region has the DNA TGTGCCAGCAGCCCAAGGGACAGCTCATATGGCTACACCTTC. Amino acid sequence: CASSPRDSSYGYTF.

V usage is TRBV28 and J usage is TRBJ1-5; maybe TRBD1 (6 bases). Looked up from germline, CDR1 is MDHEN and CDR2 is SYDVKM. This CDR3 region has 15 residues. Trimming took off 5 bases at V and 0 bases at J, with 11 bases between the two ends. CDR3 loop: CASSEVGASNQPQHF. CDR3 DNA: TGTGCCAGCAGTGAGGTGGGGGCTAGCAATCAGCCCCAGCATTTT.

V and J are TRBV27 and TRBJ2-5; unclear D gene. Trimming took off 5 bases at V and 1 base at J, with 8 bases between the two ends. The CDR3 totals 13 residues. Germline loops: CDR1 MNHEY, CDR2 SMNVEV (reference sequence). CDR3 in amino acids: CASSPESQETQYF. The DNA for the CDR3 is TGTGCCAGCAGTCCAGAGTCCCAAGAGACCCAGTACTTC.

About this clonotype itself: A junction end diverges from the germline sequence, so it may reflect a read error. This sequence joins TRBV4-1 and TRBJ2-7, with D hard to call. In germline, CDR1 is MGHRA, CDR2 YSYEKL. The CDR3 length is 15 residues. The CDR3 DNA is TGCGTCAGCAGCCAAGATTTCCCACGAACCTACGAGCAGTACTTC. This sequence encodes CVSSQDFPRTYEQYF.

The chain joins TRBV5-1 to TRBJ2-2, with TRBD1 identical over 7 bases. Trimming removed 4 bases from V and 8 bases from J; junction bases left unmatched: 5. The CDR3 consists of 13 residues. In germline, CDR1 is SGHRS, CDR2 YFSETQ. The CDR3 region has the DNA TGCGCCAGCAGCCTAACAGGGGCGGGGGAGCTGTTTTTT. It yields the protein CASSLTGAGELFF.

The chain employs TRBV19 and TRBJ2-7; possible D gene TRBD1, 6 bases. Trimming took off 9 bases at V and 0 bases at J, with 12 bases between the two ends. The length of the CDR3 is 13 residues. The germline V gene has CDR1 LNHDA and CDR2 SQIVND (reference sequence). The CDR3 spells CASRGFSSYEQYF. Written as DNA, the CDR3 is TGTGCCAGCAGGGGCTTTAGCTCCTACGAGCAGTACTTC.

The rearrangement links TRBV19 to TRBJ1-1; D is unresolved. Germline V lookup: CDR1 LNHDA, CDR2 SQIVND (reference sequence). The ends were cut back, 11 bases at V and 1 base at J, with 11 bases in the middle. The CDR3 has 12 amino acids. The CDR3, as DNA: TGTGCCGCCCTAACAGCGAACACTGAAGCTTTCTTT. Translating gives CAALTANTEAFF.

This clonotype has more than one count but fewer than ten. The chain is built from TRBV2 and TRBJ1-1; D possibly corresponds to TRBD1 (6 bases). Trimming cost V 7 bases and J 1 base, with 13 bases left between them. CDR3 length: 14 amino acids. Germline CDR1 reads SNHLY; CDR2 reads FYNNEI. This CDR3 is CASTLWGQNTEAFF. The CDR3 nucleotides read TGTGCCAGCACCCTATGGGGACAGAACACTGAAGCTTTCTTT.

Comments on this clonotype: Possible read error: a much larger clone is one base away. As the CDR3 is not closed by the conserved phenylalanine or tryptophan, this likely results from a read error. The V gene is TRBV5-3, the J gene TRBJ2-3; D may be TRBD2 (5 bases). TRBV5-3 is recorded as an ORF, its role being uncertain. This CDR3 is built from 14 residues. The CDR3 nucleotides are TGTGCCAGCAGCTTGGCTCTAGCCGGGGATACGCAGTATCTT. It is translated as CASSLALAGDTQYL.

As to this clonotype: With a much larger clone just one base away, this may be a read error. The chain uses TRBV4-3 and TRBJ2-7; D might be TRBD1 (6 bases). The V end was cut by 4 bases, the J end by 7 bases, with 14 bases between. CDR1 and CDR2 (germline): LGHNA, YSLEER. The CDR3 is made up of 13 amino acids. The CDR3, as DNA: TGCGCCAGCAGCCGAGAACAGGGCTGGGAGCAGTACTTC. It yields the protein CASSREQGWEQYF.

About this clonotype itself: This clone may be a read error of a much larger clone one base away. CDR3 DNA: TGTGCCAGTAGTACGGCAGCCCGAGGTCGGTCCTACGAGCAGTACTTC. It is translated as CASSTAARGRSYEQYF. The chain carries TRBV19 and TRBJ2-7; D gene ambiguous. CDR1 is LNHDA and CDR2 is SQIVND in the germline V gene (reference sequence). This CDR3 region has 16 residues. V was shortened by 4 bases and J by 1 base, with 17 bases between the two germline ends. Filled out from reference TRBV19 and TRBJ2-7, the complete variable domain reads DGGITQSPKYLFRKEGQNVTLSCEQNLNHDAMYWYRQDPGQGLRLIYYSQIVNDFQKGDIAEGYSVSREKKESFPLTVTSAQKNPTAFYLCASSTAARGRSYEQYFGPGTRLTVT.

This clonotype was found many times. The CDR3 here is CASSAGTGGLETQYF. CDR3 bases: TGTGCCAGTAGTGCCGGGACAGGGGGCTTGGAGACCCAGTACTTC. The genes are TRBV19 and TRBJ2-5; TRBD1 aligns across 12 bases. The CDR3 runs to 15 residues. J lost 5 bases, V lost 5 bases, and 6 bases had no gene match. Per germline, CDR1 LNHDA and CDR2 SQIVND (reference sequence).

This clonotype was detected a few times. The chain couples TRBV27 to TRBJ2-7; TRBD1 agrees at 9 bases. The CDR3 spans 13 residues. Germline CDR1 is MNHEY and CDR2 is SMNVEV (reference sequence). The V gene end was trimmed by 6 bases and the J gene end by 7 bases; junction bases not matched to a gene: 7. CDR3 protein: CASSPQGALEQYF. The CDR3 DNA sequence: TGTGCCAGCAGCCCACAGGGGGCGCTTGAGCAGTACTTC.

This clonotype was found many times. The chain combines TRBV5-4 with TRBJ2-7; 8 bases fit TRBD2. Germline CDR1 reads SGHNT; CDR2 reads YYREEE (reference sequence). J lost 7 bases, V lost 7 bases, and 10 bases had no gene match. CDR3 length: 13 amino acids. In nucleotides, the CDR3 is TGTGCCAGCGAACCCCTGGCGGGGGGAGAGCAGTACTTC. This gives the protein CASEPLAGGEQYF. Based on the CDR3 plus reference TRBV5-4 and TRBJ2-7, the full variable domain is ETGVTQSPTHLIKTRGQQVTLRCSSQSGHNTVSWYQQALGQGPQFIFQYYREEENGRGNFPPRFSGLQFPNYSSELNVNALELDDSALYLCASEPLAGGEQYFGPGTRLTVT.

Notes on this clonotype: A much bigger clone sits one base away, suggesting this may be a read error. The chain has TRBV28 and TRBJ1-5, with D possibly being TRBD1 (5 bases). Germline CDR1 reads MDHEN; CDR2 reads SYDVKM. V was shortened by 4 bases and J by 6 bases, with 13 bases between the two germline ends. This CDR3 is 14 amino acids long. Here the CDR3 reads CASSYDGGRQPQHF. CDR3 nucleotides: TGTGCCAGCAGTTACGACGGGGGACGTCAGCCCCAGCATTTT. The whole variable domain, remainder taken from reference TRBV28 and TRBJ1-5, is DVKVTQSSRYLVKRTGEKVFLECVQDMDHENMFWYRQDPGLGLRLIYFSYDVKMKEKGDIPEGYSVSREKKERFSLILESASTNQTSMYLCASSYDGGRQPQHFGDGTRLSIL.

Details on this clonotype: One end of the junction does not line up with germline, which may come from a read error. The chain uses TRBV20-1 and TRBJ2-3; TRBD2 matches at 10 bases. CDR1 is DFQATT and CDR2 is SNEGSKA in the germline V gene (reference sequence). The CDR3 extends over 15 amino acids. As DNA, the CDR3 is TGCAGTGCTAGAGACCCAGCGGGGGGGTCAGATACGCAGTGTTTT. Translating gives CSARDPAGGSDTQCF.

In the case of this clonotype: A much larger clone differs from this one at a single base, so this may be a read error. This sequence joins TRBV14 and TRBJ2-7; no firm D call. The V gene's germline CDR1 is SGHDN and CDR2 FVKESK. The CDR3 has 13 amino acids. CDR3 nucleotide sequence: TGTGCCAGCAACCAAGTCTACAGCTACGAGCAGTACTTC. It codes for CASNQVYSYEQYF.

This chain connects TRBV5-6 to TRBJ1-6, with D possibly being TRBD1 (6 bases). Germline V CDR1 and CDR2: SGHDT, YYEEEE. The V and J ends lost 5 bases and 11 bases respectively, with 17 bases between them. CDR3 length equals 14 residues. The CDR3 DNA follows: TGTGCCAGCAGTTACAGGGCCGGGTATCCACCCCTCCACTTT. Translation gives CASSYRAGYPPLHF.

This clonotype has more than one count but fewer than ten. V and J are TRBV20-1 and TRBJ2-3; 11 positions agree with TRBD2. Per the germline V gene, CDR1 is DFQATT and CDR2 is SNEGSKA (reference sequence). J was trimmed by 3 bases and V by 3 bases; bases with no gene match: 11. The CDR3 loop spans 17 amino acids. CDR3: CSASLYVAGGPTDTQYF. In DNA form, the CDR3 reads TGCAGTGCTAGTTTATATGTAGCGGGGGGGCCTACAGATACGCAGTATTTT.

The rearrangement uses TRBV27 and TRBJ2-1; a possible D gene is TRBD2 (6 bases). Trimming removed 5 bases at V and 3 bases at J, with 14 bases between. In germline, CDR1 is MNHEY, CDR2 SMNVEV (reference sequence). CDR3 length: 15 residues. CDR3 residues: CASSPGVTGYNEQFF. The CDR3 DNA reads TGTGCCAGCAGTCCGGGGGTTACGGGCTACAATGAGCAGTTCTTC.

This clonotype was counted a few times. The chain is built from TRBV20-1 and TRBJ2-5; 15 bases are shared with TRBD2. Germline V gives CDR1 DFQATT, CDR2 SNEGSKA (reference sequence). V shed 6 bases, J shed 0 bases, and the junction held 8 bases outside the gene matches. The CDR3 is 17 residues long. Here the CDR3 reads CSAYGTSGGSYQETQYF. The CDR3 DNA reads as TGCAGTGCATACGGGACTAGCGGGGGGTCGTACCAAGAGACCCAGTACTTC.

This clonotype was seen a handful of times. Relative to the germline gene, one junction end is altered; a read error may explain this. This rearrangement joins TRBV10-3 to TRBJ2-7; possibly TRBD2 for D (6 bases). This CDR3 has 11 residues. CDR1 and CDR2 from the germline V gene are ENHRY and SYGVKD. CDR3 in amino acids: CAIRGGYEQCF. CDR3 coding DNA: TGTGCCATCAGGGGAGGATACGAGCAGTGCTTC.

J is TRBJ2-3 and V is TRBV19; 7 nucleotides agree with TRBD1. The germline gives CDR1 LNHDA, CDR2 SQIVND (reference sequence). The CDR3 is 13 amino acids. Trimming cost V 8 bases and J 4 bases; bases outside gene matches: 6. In DNA, the CDR3 is TGTGCCAGTTCAGGGGGTAGCGCAGATACGCAGTATTTT. This sequence encodes CASSGGSADTQYF.

There are a few counts of this clonotype. CDR3 loop: CASSLERVGTGFSYEQYF. The CDR3 DNA is TGTGCCAGCAGCTTAGAACGTGTTGGGACAGGGTTTTCCTACGAGCAGTACTTC. This rearrangement joins TRBV11-2 to TRBJ2-7; 9 bases fit TRBD1. The CDR3 is 18 amino acids. From germline, CDR1 is SGHAT and CDR2 FQNNGV. V gave up 0 bases and J gave up 1 base; unmatched junction bases: 10.

The chain is built from TRBV5-1 and TRBJ2-2, with TRBD1 identical over 7 bases. CDR1 is SGHRS, CDR2 YFSETQ, per germline. This CDR3 region has 16 residues. After removal of 0 bases from V and 3 bases from J, the junction contained 5 bases not matched to a gene. Here the CDR3 DNA reads TGCGCCAGCAGCTTGGAAAGGGGGCGATACACCGGGGAGCTGTTTTTT. This codes for CASSLERGRYTGELFF.

This clonotype was seen repeatedly, ten times or more. The rearrangement joins TRBV12-3 or TRBV12-4 to TRBJ2-3; D is unclear. Trimming removed 7 bases at V and 2 bases at J, with 22 bases between. The CDR3 contains 17 residues. The CDR3 here is CASIGNDKFGNTDTQYF. The CDR3 DNA reads as TGTGCCAGCATTGGTAACGACAAGTTCGGAAACACAGATACGCAGTATTTT.

The chain has TRBV11-2 and TRBJ1-5, with unresolved D. Between the trimmed V and J ends, which lost 0 bases and 2 bases, there was a span of 2 bases. Germline V gene lookup returns CDR1 SGHAT and CDR2 FQNNGV. This CDR3 comprises 13 residues. The CDR3 protein is CASSLERNQPQHF. CDR3 DNA sequence: TGTGCCAGCAGCTTAGAGCGCAATCAGCCCCAGCATTTT.